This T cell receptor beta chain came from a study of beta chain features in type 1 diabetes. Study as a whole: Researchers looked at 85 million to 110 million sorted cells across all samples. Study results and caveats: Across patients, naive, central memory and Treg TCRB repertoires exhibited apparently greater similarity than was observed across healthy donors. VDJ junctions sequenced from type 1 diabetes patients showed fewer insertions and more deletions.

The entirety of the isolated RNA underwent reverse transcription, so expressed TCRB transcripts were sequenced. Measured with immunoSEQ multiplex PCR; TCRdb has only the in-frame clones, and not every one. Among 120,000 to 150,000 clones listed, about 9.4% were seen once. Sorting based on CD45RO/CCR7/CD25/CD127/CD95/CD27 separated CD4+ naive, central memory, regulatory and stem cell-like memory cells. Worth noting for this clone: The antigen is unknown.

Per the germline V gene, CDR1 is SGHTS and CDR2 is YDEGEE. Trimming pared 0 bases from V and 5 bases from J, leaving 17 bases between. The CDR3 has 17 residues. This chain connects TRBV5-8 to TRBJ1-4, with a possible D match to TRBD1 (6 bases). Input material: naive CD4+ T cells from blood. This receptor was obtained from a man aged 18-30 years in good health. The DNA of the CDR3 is TGTGCCAGCAGCTTGGTATTATCCGTGCAGGGGAATGAAAAACTGTTTTTT. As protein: CASSLVLSVQGNEKLFF.